This TCR beta chain was documented in a study of T cell repertoires in cytomegalovirus infection. Study overall: Evidence of both CMV infection and a matching HLA type came from public TCR beta signatures.

The CDR3 loop spans 16 amino acids. Per the germline V gene, CDR1 is SGHTA and CDR2 is FQGTGA. Losses at the gene ends were 5 bases for V and 6 bases for J; bases not matched to a gene: 14. TCRdb processed the reads anew with MiXCR; each CDR3 protein has one entry. The sample lists around 280,000 distinct CDR3 sequences, roughly 15% occurring once. Whole-study findings and limits: Cumulative public TCR beta family frequency identified CMV carriers with the relevant HLA.

Ten or more counts support this clonotype. The antigen remains unidentified. This receptor was taken from a human donor in good health (CMV status not recorded). Some clones in this sample may be carry-over from other donors' samples. What was sequenced was PBMCs. The J gene is TRBJ1-2, the V gene TRBV7-3; 8 bases match TRBD1. The DNA of the CDR3 is TGTGCCAGCAGCCCTCTCCCCTCAGGGGGCATCGATGGCTACACCTTC. As protein: CASSPLPSGGIDGYTF. The full variable domain, its missing parts supplied by reference TRBV7-3 and TRBJ1-2, is GAGVSQTPSNKVTEKGKYVELRCDPISGHTALYWYRQSLGQGPEFLIYFQGTGAADDSGLPNDRFFAVRPEGSVSTLKIQRTERGDSAVYLCASSPLPSGGIDGYTFGSGTRLTVV.